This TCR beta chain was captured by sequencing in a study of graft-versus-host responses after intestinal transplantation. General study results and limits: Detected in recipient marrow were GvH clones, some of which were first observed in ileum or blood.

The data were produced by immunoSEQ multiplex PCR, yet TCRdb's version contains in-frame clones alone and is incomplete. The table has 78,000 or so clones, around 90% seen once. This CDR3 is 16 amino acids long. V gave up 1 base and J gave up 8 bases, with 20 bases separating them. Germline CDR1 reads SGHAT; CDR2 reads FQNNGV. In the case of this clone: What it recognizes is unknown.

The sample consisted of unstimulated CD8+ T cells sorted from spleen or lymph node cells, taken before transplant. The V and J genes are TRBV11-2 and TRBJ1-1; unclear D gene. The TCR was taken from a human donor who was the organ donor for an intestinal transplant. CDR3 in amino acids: CASSLGASTVVFEAFF. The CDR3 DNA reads TGTGCCAGCAGCTTAGGTGCCTCTACAGTAGTGTTCGAAGCTTTCTTT.